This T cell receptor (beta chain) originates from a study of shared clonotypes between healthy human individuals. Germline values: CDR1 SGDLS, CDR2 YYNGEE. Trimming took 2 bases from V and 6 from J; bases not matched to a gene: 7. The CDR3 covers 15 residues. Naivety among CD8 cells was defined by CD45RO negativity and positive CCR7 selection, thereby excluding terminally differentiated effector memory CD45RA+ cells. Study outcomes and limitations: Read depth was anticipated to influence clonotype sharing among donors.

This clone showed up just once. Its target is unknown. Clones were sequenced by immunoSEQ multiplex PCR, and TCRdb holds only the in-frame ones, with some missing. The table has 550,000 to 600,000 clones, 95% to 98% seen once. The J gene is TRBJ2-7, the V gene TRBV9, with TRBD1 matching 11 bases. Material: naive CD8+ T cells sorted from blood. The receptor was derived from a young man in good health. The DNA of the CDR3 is TGTGCCAGCAGCGTCGGGACAGGGGGATGGGTCGAGCAGTACTTC. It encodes CASSVGTGGWVEQYF.